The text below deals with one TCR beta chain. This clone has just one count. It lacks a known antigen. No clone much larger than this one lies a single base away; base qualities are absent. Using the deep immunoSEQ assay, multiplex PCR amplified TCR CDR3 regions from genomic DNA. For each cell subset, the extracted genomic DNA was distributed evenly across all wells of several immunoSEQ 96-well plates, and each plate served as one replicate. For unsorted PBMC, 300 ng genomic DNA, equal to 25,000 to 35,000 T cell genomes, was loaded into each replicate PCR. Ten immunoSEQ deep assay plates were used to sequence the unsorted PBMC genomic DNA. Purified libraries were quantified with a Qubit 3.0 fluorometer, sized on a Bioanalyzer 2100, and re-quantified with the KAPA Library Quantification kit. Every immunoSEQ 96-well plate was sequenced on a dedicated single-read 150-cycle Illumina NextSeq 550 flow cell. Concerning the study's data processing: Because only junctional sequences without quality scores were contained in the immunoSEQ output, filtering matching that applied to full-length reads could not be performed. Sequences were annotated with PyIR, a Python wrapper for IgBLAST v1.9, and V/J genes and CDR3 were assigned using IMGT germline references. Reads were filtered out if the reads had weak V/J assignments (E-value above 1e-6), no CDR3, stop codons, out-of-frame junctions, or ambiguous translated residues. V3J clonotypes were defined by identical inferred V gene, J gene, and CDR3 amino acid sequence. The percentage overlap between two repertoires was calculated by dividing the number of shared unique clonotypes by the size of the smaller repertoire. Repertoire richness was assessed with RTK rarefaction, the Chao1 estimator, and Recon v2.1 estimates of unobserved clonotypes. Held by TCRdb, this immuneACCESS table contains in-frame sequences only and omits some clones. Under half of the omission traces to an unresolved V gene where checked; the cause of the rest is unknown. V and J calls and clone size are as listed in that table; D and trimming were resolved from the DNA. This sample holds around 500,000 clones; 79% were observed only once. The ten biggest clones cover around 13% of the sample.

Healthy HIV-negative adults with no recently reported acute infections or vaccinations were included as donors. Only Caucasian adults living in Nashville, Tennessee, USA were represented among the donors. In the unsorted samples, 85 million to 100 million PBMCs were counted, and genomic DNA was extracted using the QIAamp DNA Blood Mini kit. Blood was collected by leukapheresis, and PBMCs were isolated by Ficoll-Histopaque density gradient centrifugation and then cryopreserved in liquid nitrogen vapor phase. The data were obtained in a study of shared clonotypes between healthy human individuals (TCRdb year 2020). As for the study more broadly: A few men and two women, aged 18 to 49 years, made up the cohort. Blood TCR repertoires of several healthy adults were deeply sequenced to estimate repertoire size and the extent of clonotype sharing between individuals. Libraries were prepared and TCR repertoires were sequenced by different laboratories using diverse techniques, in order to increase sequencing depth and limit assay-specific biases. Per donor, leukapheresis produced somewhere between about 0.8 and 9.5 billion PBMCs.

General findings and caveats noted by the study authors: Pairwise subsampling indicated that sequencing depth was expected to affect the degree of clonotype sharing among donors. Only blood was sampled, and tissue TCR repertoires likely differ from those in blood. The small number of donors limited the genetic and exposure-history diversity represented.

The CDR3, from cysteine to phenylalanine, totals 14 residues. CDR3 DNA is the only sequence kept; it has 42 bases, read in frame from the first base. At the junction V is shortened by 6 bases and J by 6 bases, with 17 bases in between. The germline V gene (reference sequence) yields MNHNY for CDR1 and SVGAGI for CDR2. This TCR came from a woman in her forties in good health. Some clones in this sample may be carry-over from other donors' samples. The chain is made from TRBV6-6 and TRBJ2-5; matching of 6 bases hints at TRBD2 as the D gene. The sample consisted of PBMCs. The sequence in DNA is TGTGCCAGCAGCTCCGCCGGGGGTAGACAGACCCAGTACTTC. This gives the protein CASSSAGGRQTQYF.